This T cell receptor (beta chain) was recovered during a study of blood T cell repertoires in COVID-19. Overall study: Acute and convalescent COVID-19 samples came from the United States, Italy and Spain.

From germline, CDR1 is SGHRS and CDR2 YFSETQ. This CDR3 is built from 15 residues. Participants were placed into cohorts based on the clinical history they reported. The protocol was immunoSEQ multiplex PCR, while the TCRdb copy is restricted to in-frame clones and leaves out a portion. The data contain about 170,000 clones, approximately 80% of them singletons. About this clone itself: The junction does not match germline at one end; this may be a read error. Distinct nucleotide sequences in the sample also encode this CDR3.

The receptor comes from a man in his forties or fifties who had recovered from COVID-19. The sequenced sample consisted of PBMCs or T cells enriched from blood (not recorded which). The chain recombines TRBV5-1 with TRBJ2-2; D might be TRBD2 (5 bases). CDR3 region: CASSLASANTGELFF. The DNA of the CDR3 is TGCGCCAGCAGCTTGGCCTCAGCAAACACCGGGGAACTGTTTTTT. The full variable domain, completed using reference TRBV5-1 and TRBJ2-2, is KAGVTQTPRYLIKTRGQQVTLSCSPISGHRSVSWYQQTPGQGLQFLFEYFSETQRNKGNFPGRFSGRQFSNSRSEMNVSTLELGDSALYLCASSLASANTGELFFGEGSRLTVL.